Listed here are 32 T cell receptor beta chains from one sample, sequenced in a study of cytomegalovirus exposure and HLA in healthy donors. Both 60 Vbeta primers and 13 Jbeta primers went into the PCR. TCRdb's table, derived via immunoSEQ multiplex PCR, lists solely in-frame clones and lacks some. The repertoire holds about 170,000 clones, with roughly 70% as singletons. Sequences were obtained from PBMCs. These receptors were obtained from a man aged 40-55 years in good health and CMV-seropositive.

This chain uses TRBV10-1 with TRBJ2-1, with TRBD2 as a possible D gene (6 bases). Germline loops: CDR1 WNHNN, CDR2 SYGVQD (reference sequence). V lost 6 bases and J 6 bases, leaving 18 bases between the germline ends. The length of the CDR3 is 15 residues. In DNA, the CDR3 is TGCGCCAGCAGGCCCCGGGAACTAGCAGGCAATGAGCAGTTCTTC. It encodes CASRPRELAGNEQFF.

V usage is TRBV30 and J usage is TRBJ1-2; 8 bases agree with TRBD1. The CDR3 has 14 residues. Germline V gives CDR1 GTSNPN, CDR2 SVGIG (reference sequence). V trimming: 7 bases; J trimming: 2 bases; junction bases outside the gene matches: 9. This CDR3 reads CASSRGQGNYGYTF. The DNA of the CDR3 is TGTGCCTCTAGCCGTGGACAGGGCAACTATGGCTACACCTTC.

The rearrangement links TRBV7-9 to TRBJ1-4; D is possibly TRBD1 (5 bases). Trimming removed 6 bases from V and 5 bases from J, with 13 bases in between. The CDR3 loop spans 14 amino acids. The V gene's germline CDR1 is SEHNR and CDR2 FQNEAQ (reference sequence). The CDR3 is CASSPDTRNEKLFF. CDR3 in DNA: TGTGCCAGCAGTCCGGACACAAGAAATGAAAAACTGTTTTTT.

This rearrangement joins TRBV9 to TRBJ2-5, with D possibly TRBD2 on 5 matching bases. Germline V gene sequence: CDR1 SGDLS, CDR2 YYNGEE. V was shortened by 4 bases and J by 5 bases, with 15 bases between the two germline ends. This CDR3 is built from 14 residues. CDR3 in amino acids: CASSPGLLPETQYF. In DNA, the CDR3 is TGTGCCAGCAGCCCCGGACTCCTTCCTGAGACCCAGTACTTC.

This chain links TRBV30 with TRBJ1-2; D is possibly TRBD1 (5 bases). CDR3 size: 12 residues. V was trimmed by 2 bases and J by 8 bases, leaving 12 bases between them. Looked up from germline, CDR1 is GTSNPN and CDR2 is SVGIG (reference sequence). The CDR3 DNA reads as TGTGCCTGGAGTCCAAGGGGAGGAGGCTACACCTTC. Translated: CAWSPRGGGYTF. Using reference TRBV30 and TRBJ1-2 for the parts outside the CDR3, the full variable domain is SQTIHQWPATLVQPVGSPLSLECTVEGTSNPNLYWYRQAAGRGLQLLFYSVGIGQISSEVPQNLSASRPQDRQFILSSKKLLLSDSGFYLCAWSPRGGGYTFGSGTRLTVV.

The J gene is TRBJ2-2, the V gene TRBV5-1, with TRBD2 matching over 8 bases. Germline CDR1 is SGHRS and CDR2 is YFSETQ. Trimming cost V 0 bases and J 5 bases; bases outside gene matches: 3. The CDR3 is 15 residues long. CDR3 loop: CASSLGGLETGELFF. Written as DNA, the CDR3 is TGCGCCAGCAGCTTGGGGGGACTAGAGACCGGGGAGCTGTTTTTT.

The V and J genes are TRBV4-2 and TRBJ1-5, with D perhaps TRBD1 (5 bases). Trimming pared 4 bases from V and 6 bases from J, leaving 16 bases between. CDR3 length: 15 amino acids. Germline CDR1 LGHNA, CDR2 YNFKEQ. In nucleotides, the CDR3 is TGTGCCAGCAGCCCAGACCGAGGGACTATTCAGCCCCAGCATTTT. As protein: CASSPDRGTIQPQHF.

The J gene is TRBJ1-2, the V gene TRBV11-2, with D possibly matching TRBD1 (5 bases). CDR3 length equals 13 residues. V dropped 5 bases and J dropped 8 bases, with 15 bases sitting between them. The germline V gene encodes CDR1 SGHAT and CDR2 FQNNGV. The CDR3 DNA sequence: TGTGCCAGCAGCCCCCCGGGGGAATGGGGCTACACCTTC. Residues: CASSPPGEWGYTF.

The rearrangement joins TRBV7-2 to TRBJ2-7; 10 positions agree with TRBD2. CDR1 SGHTA and CDR2 FQGNSA come from the germline V gene. Trimming at V came to 6 bases and at J to 0 bases, leaving 5 bases not matched to a gene. The CDR3 is 15 amino acids. For the CDR3, the DNA is TGTGCCAGCAGGTTTAGCGGGGGGAGCTCCTACGAGCAGTACTTC. Amino acids: CASRFSGGSSYEQYF. Full variable domain (remainder filled in from reference TRBV7-2 and TRBJ2-7): GAGVSQSPSNKVTEKGKDVELRCDPISGHTALYWYRQSLGQGLEFLIYFQGNSAPDKSGLPSDRFSAERTGGSVSTLTIQRTQQEDSAVYLCASRFSGGSSYEQYFGPGTRLTVT.

The chain uses TRBV27 and TRBJ2-7; TRBD2 aligns across 10 bases. V gave up 4 bases and J gave up 4 bases; unmatched junction bases: 4. The V gene's germline CDR1 is MNHEY and CDR2 SMNVEV (reference sequence). The CDR3 is 14 residues long. The DNA of the CDR3 is TGTGCCAGCAGTTCACGGACTAGCGGTTACGAGCAGTACTTC. As protein: CASSSRTSGYEQYF.

This clone was picked up a small number of times. This chain joins TRBV5-6 and TRBJ2-1; D is perhaps TRBD1 (6 bases). The CDR3 runs to 15 residues. V lost 0 bases and J 9 bases, leaving 16 bases between the germline ends. CDR1 and CDR2 (germline): SGHDT, YYEEEE. The CDR3 sequence: CASSLGVAGRGEQFF. The CDR3 DNA follows: TGTGCCAGCAGCTTGGGGGTAGCAGGCAGGGGTGAGCAGTTCTTC. Filled out from reference TRBV5-6 and TRBJ2-1, the complete variable domain reads DAGVTQSPTHLIKTRGQQVTLRCSPKSGHDTVSWYQQALGQGPQFIFQYYEEEERQRGNFPDRFSGHQFPNYSSELNVNALLLGDSALYLCASSLGVAGRGEQFFGPGTRLTVL.

The chain combines TRBV4-1 with TRBJ1-2; the D is unclear. The V and J ends lost 0 bases and 4 bases respectively, with 6 bases between them. There are 13 residues in the CDR3. Germline V gives CDR1 MGHRA, CDR2 YSYEKL. For the CDR3, the DNA is TGCGCCAGCAGCCAAGATGTCGGCTATGGCTACACCTTC. This gives the protein CASSQDVGYGYTF.

The rearrangement uses TRBV7-2 and TRBJ1-2; D gene ambiguous. Germline CDR1 SGHTA, CDR2 FQGNSA. CDR3 length: 14 amino acids. Trimming stripped 5 bases from V and 4 bases from J, with 14 bases between. CDR3 nucleotide sequence: TGTGCCAGCAGCCCCCCGGCCCGGGTCTATGGCTACACCTTC. Translating gives CASSPPARVYGYTF.

The J gene is TRBJ1-4, the V gene TRBV11-2; 9 nucleotides agree with TRBD1. The junction had 4 bases not matched to a gene; V was cut back by 1 base and J by 10 bases. CDR1 and CDR2 from the germline V gene are SGHAT and FQNNGV. The CDR3 spans 14 residues. CDR3 in amino acids: CASSLGQGVGKLFF. The CDR3 region has the DNA TGTGCCAGCAGCTTAGGACAGGGGGTTGGAAAACTGTTTTTT.

The V gene is TRBV7-2, the J gene TRBJ2-5; a weak D match, TRBD2 (7 bases). The DNA end favors TRBJ2-7, so the J call may be wrong. In germline, CDR1 is SGHTA, CDR2 FQGNSA. The CDR3 totals 16 residues. CDR3 DNA sequence: TGTGCCAGCAGCCCCCGTGCGGGGGCCCCTCTCTACGAGCAGTACTTC. This gives the protein CASSPRAGAPLYEQYF.

V and J are TRBV7-2 and TRBJ2-1, with 7 bases fitting TRBD1. The CDR3 runs to 12 residues. Germline CDR1 and CDR2: SGHTA and FQGNSA. The V gene end was trimmed by 4 bases and the J gene end by 15 bases; junction bases not matched to a gene: 9. The CDR3 region is CASSSYRGVPFF. The CDR3 nucleotides read TGTGCCAGCAGCTCCTACAGGGGAGTTCCGTTCTTC.

This clone has only one observation. J is TRBJ2-5 and V is TRBV5-4; 9 nucleotides match TRBD2. V gave up 4 bases and J gave up 5 bases; unmatched junction bases: 6. The CDR3 loop spans 14 amino acids. Per the germline V gene, CDR1 is SGHNT and CDR2 is YYREEE (reference sequence). The CDR3 loop is CASSVRGGMETQYF. As DNA, the CDR3 is TGTGCCAGCAGCGTGCGGGGGGGCATGGAGACCCAGTACTTC.

The V and J genes are TRBV12-5 and TRBJ2-3, with unresolved D. Germline CDR1 and CDR2: LGHNT and FRNRAP. Trimming cost V 6 bases and J 4 bases, with 17 bases left between them. This CDR3 is built from 15 residues. CDR3 coding DNA: TGTGCTAGTGGGGGCGACACCCCTCGACCAGATACGCAGTATTTT. Its protein product is CASGGDTPRPDTQYF.

CDR3 loop: CASSSPGGKDTQYF. CDR3 sequence (DNA): TGTGCCAGCAGCTCCCCCGGGGGGAAAGATACGCAGTATTTT. The rearrangement joins TRBV7-8 to TRBJ2-3; 7 positions agree with TRBD2. J was trimmed by 5 bases and V by 4 bases; bases with no gene match: 6. The CDR3 spans 14 residues. CDR1 and CDR2 from the germline V gene are SGHVS and FQNEAQ.

This rearrangement joins TRBV2 to TRBJ1-5, with TRBD1 identical over 7 bases. The CDR3 runs 15 residues. V lost 0 bases, J lost 6 bases, and 5 bases stayed unmatched. The germline CDR1 and CDR2 sequences are SNHLY and FYNNEI. The CDR3 region is CASSEALQGGQPQHF. Here the CDR3 DNA reads TGTGCCAGCAGTGAAGCGCTTCAGGGGGGTCAGCCCCAGCATTTT.

The J gene is TRBJ1-3, the V gene TRBV25-1; D is perhaps TRBD1 (6 bases). V lost 0 bases to trimming and J lost 0 bases, with 9 bases between them. CDR3 length: 16 residues. Germline assignment: CDR1 MGHDK and CDR2 SYGVNS. The DNA of the CDR3 is TGTGCCAGCAGTGAATATGGGACAAACTCTGGAAACACCATATATTTT. As protein: CASSEYGTNSGNTIYF.

The chain couples TRBV21-1 to TRBJ2-7; TRBD1 is the table's D call, not checked against the DNA. TRBV21-1 is an annotated pseudogene. The CDR3 is 15 residues long. CDR3 sequence: CASSSNRGRYYEQYF. CDR3 bases: TGTGCCAGCAGCTCCAACAGGGGGCGTTACTACGAGCAGTACTTC.

The chain links TRBV5-1 to TRBJ2-7, with D possibly matching TRBD1 (5 bases). The CDR3 is 14 amino acids. CDR1 is SGHRS and CDR2 is YFSETQ in the germline V gene. Trimming pared 3 bases from V and 4 bases from J, leaving 14 bases between. In nucleotides, the CDR3 is TGCGCCAGCAGCTCCCCTAACCAGGGATACGAGCAGTACTTC. It codes for CASSSPNQGYEQYF.

This chain connects TRBV7-3 to TRBJ1-1; a weak D match, TRBD1 (5 bases). Trimming shortened V by 5 bases and J by 3 bases, and 16 bases separated the two germline ends. The CDR3 is 15 residues long. Germline V gene lookup returns CDR1 SGHTA and CDR2 FQGTGA. CDR3 DNA: TGTGCCAGCAGCCTATTAGGAGGGGCCGACACTGAAGCTTTCTTT. This encodes CASSLLGGADTEAFF.

The V call is TRBV27, the J call TRBJ2-5; 8 nucleotides match TRBD1. The closer fit of TRBJ2-7 to the DNA end suggests the J call may be wrong. Germline V gene sequence: CDR1 MNHEY, CDR2 SMNVEV (reference sequence). The CDR3 has 15 residues. DNA of the CDR3: TGTGCCAGCAGTCCGCGGGCAGGGGGCGGGTACGAGCAGTACTTC. It yields the protein CASSPRAGGGYEQYF.

The V call is TRBV6-5, the J call TRBJ1-1; possibly TRBD1 for D (6 bases). Trimming removed 4 bases at V and 7 bases at J, with 13 bases between. Per the germline V gene, CDR1 is MNHEY and CDR2 is SVGAGI. The CDR3 runs to 13 residues. The CDR3 DNA sequence: TGTGCCAGCAGTTTGGGACACGGGGTTGAAGCTTTCTTT. Protein sequence: CASSLGHGVEAFF.

V gene TRBV5-1 combines with J gene TRBJ2-5; TRBD2 aligns across 8 bases. V lost 2 bases to trimming and J lost 0 bases; unmatched junction nucleotides: 9. In germline, CDR1 is SGHRS, CDR2 YFSETQ. The CDR3 covers 17 residues. The CDR3 sequence is CASSFSVSGGDQETQYF. Here the CDR3 DNA reads TGCGCCAGCAGCTTTAGTGTAAGCGGGGGAGACCAAGAGACCCAGTACTTC.

This clone was seen a few times. This chain joins TRBV19 and TRBJ1-6; D call uncertain. The V end was cut by 10 bases, the J end by 2 bases, with 12 bases between. There are 14 residues in the CDR3. The V gene's germline CDR1 is LNHDA and CDR2 SQIVND (reference sequence). CDR3 DNA: TGTGCCACTCAGACAAACACCTATAATTCACCCCTCCACTTT. This gives the protein CATQTNTYNSPLHF.

This chain connects TRBV9 to TRBJ2-2, with 12 nucleotides matching TRBD2. The CDR3 runs to 17 residues. Per germline, CDR1 SGDLS and CDR2 YYNGEE. After removal of 4 bases from V and 0 bases from J, the junction contained 4 bases not matched to a gene. CDR3 loop: CASSLTSGGSNTGELFF. The CDR3 nucleotides read TGTGCCAGCAGCTTGACTAGCGGGGGCTCGAACACCGGGGAGCTGTTTTTT.

This clone was recorded only once. V usage is TRBV27 and J usage is TRBJ2-3; the D gene is possibly TRBD2 (5 bases). The V end lost 6 bases, the J end lost 0 bases, and 16 bases lay between the germline ends. The CDR3 extends over 16 amino acids. Germline V CDR1 and CDR2: MNHEY, SMNVEV (reference sequence). CDR3 in DNA: TGTGCCAGCAGCCGCCTCCCGGGAACAAGCACAGATACGCAGTATTTT. Protein product: CASSRLPGTSTDTQYF.

J is TRBJ1-6 and V is TRBV9; 8 bases are a match to TRBD1. With V trimmed by 2 bases and J by 7 bases, 5 bases remained unmatched. The germline V gene encodes CDR1 SGDLS and CDR2 YYNGEE. This CDR3 region has 15 residues. DNA of the CDR3: TGTGCCAGCAGCGTTGGACAGGGATCGAATTCACCCCTCCACTTT. Amino acid sequence: CASSVGQGSNSPLHF.

The genes are TRBV7-2 and TRBJ2-3; D possibly corresponds to TRBD2 (6 bases). V lost 6 bases and J lost 4, with 11 bases in between. The length of the CDR3 is 13 residues. Germline loops: CDR1 SGHTA, CDR2 FQGNSA. The CDR3 DNA reads TGTGCCAGCAGTGGGTTAGCGGCAGATACGCAGTATTTT. It translates to CASSGLAADTQYF.